The next 28 T cell receptor beta chains were all read from a single sample in a study of T cell repertoires in cytomegalovirus infection. TCRdb recomputed calls from the reads with MiXCR, one row per CDR3 protein. The sample includes under 600,000 distinct CDR3 sequences, approximately 17% of them seen just once. Sequencing was performed on CD8+ T cells from PBMCs. The source is a human donor in good health (CMV status not recorded). Some clones in this sample may be carry-over from other donors' samples.

This clonotype was counted many times. V gene TRBV11-3 combines with J gene TRBJ2-1, with unresolved D. The length of the CDR3 is 14 residues. The V gene lost 5 bases and the J gene lost 1 base, with 9 bases spanning the gap. Germline V lookup: CDR1 SGHNT, CDR2 YENEEA. The CDR3 coding sequence is TGTGCCAGCAGCGAACGACGGTCCTACAATGAGCAGTTCTTC. Its protein is CASSERRSYNEQFF.

This clonotype was counted many times. The chain uses TRBV7-9 and TRBJ2-7, with 12 bases matching TRBD2. V lost 5 bases, J lost 4 bases, and 6 bases stayed unmatched. CDR1 is SEHNR and CDR2 is FQNEAQ in the germline V gene (reference sequence). The CDR3 has 15 residues. In nucleotides, the CDR3 is TGTGCCAGCAGCCTAGGGACTAGCGGGCGTTACGAGCAGTACTTC. Translation: CASSLGTSGRYEQYF. The whole variable domain, filled in from reference TRBV7-9 and TRBJ2-7, reads DTGVSQNPRHKITKRGQNVTFRCDPISEHNRLYWYRQTLGQGPEFLTYFQNEAQLEKSRLLSDRFSAERPKGSFSTLEIQRTEQGDSAMYLCASSLGTSGRYEQYFGPGTRLTVT.

This clonotype was counted at least ten times. The chain is built from TRBV28 and TRBJ2-1; TRBD2 aligns across 13 bases. Trimming at V came to 6 bases and at J to 10 bases, leaving 9 bases not matched to a gene. Germline V gene data show CDR1 as MDHEN and CDR2 as SYDVKM. This CDR3 spans 15 amino acids. The CDR3 region is CASRPTSGRPMEQFF. The CDR3 DNA reads as TGTGCCAGCAGGCCGACTAGCGGGAGGCCCATGGAGCAGTTCTTC.

V is TRBV20-1 and J is TRBJ1-5; perhaps TRBD1 as D (6 bases). Germline V lookup: CDR1 DFQATT, CDR2 SNEGSKA (reference sequence). The V gene lost 6 bases and the J gene lost 5 bases, with 8 bases spanning the gap. The CDR3 contains 11 residues. DNA of the CDR3: TGCAGTGCGGGGGGCCATCAGCCCCAGCATTTT. This gives the protein CSAGGHQPQHF.

V and J are TRBV5-1 and TRBJ1-1; no definite D call. Trimming shortened V by 3 bases and J by 7 bases, and 10 bases separated the two germline ends. Germline-derived CDR1 and CDR2 are SGHRS and YFSETQ. The CDR3 runs to 12 residues. The CDR3 loop reads CASSSDPREAFF. The CDR3 nucleotides are TGCGCCAGCAGCTCGGATCCACGTGAAGCTTTCTTT.

This clonotype was counted only a few times. The V and J genes are TRBV5-1 and TRBJ2-1; D is undetermined. In germline, CDR1 is SGHRS, CDR2 YFSETQ. The CDR3 length is 16 residues. Trimming cost V 0 bases and J 3 bases, with 13 bases left between them. The CDR3 bases are TGCGCCAGCAGCTTGGAGGGTTTAAGGAGCTACAATGAGCAGTTCTTC. Its translation is CASSLEGLRSYNEQFF.

The chain combines TRBV24-1 with TRBJ2-1; TRBD2 matches 11 bases. Germline V gene lookup returns CDR1 KGHDR and CDR2 SFDVKD. The junction had 12 bases not matched to a gene; V was cut back by 4 bases and J by 8 bases. The CDR3 is 17 residues long. In nucleotides, the CDR3 is TGTGCCACCAGTGACCCCCTCCTAGCGGGGGGCCGGGATGAGCAGTTCTTC. It encodes CATSDPLLAGGRDEQFF.

This clonotype was found many times. The chain links TRBV12-3 or TRBV12-4 to TRBJ2-4, with TRBD1 as a possible D gene (7 bases). Trimming took 7 bases from V and 9 from J, leaving 16 bases between them. CDR3 length: 13 amino acids. In DNA, the CDR3 is TGTGCCAGCATTCTGCAGGGGGGTGGCATTCAGTACTTC. As protein: CASILQGGGIQYF.

As regards this clonotype: A read error is possible here, since a much larger clone lies one base away. The V gene is TRBV7-9, the J gene TRBJ2-1, with D tentatively TRBD1 or TRBD2 (5 bases each). Germline V gene lookup returns CDR1 SEHNR and CDR2 FQNEAQ (reference sequence). The CDR3 extends over 15 amino acids. The CDR3 DNA reads as TGTGCCAGCAGCTTCGGGGACCTCAACCGGAATGAGCAGGTCTTC. Translating gives CASSFGDLNRNEQVF.

This clonotype was counted many times. This chain joins TRBV12-3 or TRBV12-4 and TRBJ1-2, with 9 nucleotides matching TRBD1. V lost 7 bases to trimming and J lost 13 bases; unmatched junction nucleotides: 22. The CDR3 extends over 16 amino acids. CDR3 DNA sequence: TGTGCCAGCACCATAAAGCCGGGACAGGGCCCAACCCGGGGCACCTTC. It encodes CASTIKPGQGPTRGTF.

The chain has TRBV6-1 and TRBJ1-1, with no clear D. The CDR3 length is 12 residues. Germline loops: CDR1 MNHNS, CDR2 SASEGT. Trimming cost V 7 bases and J 4 bases, with 10 bases left between them. The CDR3 sequence is CASTIGFTEAFF. The CDR3 DNA is TGTGCCAGCACTATAGGGTTCACTGAAGCTTTCTTT.

This clonotype was detected ten times or more. The V and J genes are TRBV7-2 and TRBJ2-7; 16 bases are a match to TRBD2. Unmatched junction bases numbered 4, after V lost 4 bases and J lost 1 base. The CDR3 runs to 17 residues. Germline V gene sequence: CDR1 SGHTA, CDR2 FQGNSA. The CDR3 sequence is CASSSGLAGGPSYEQYF. In DNA, the CDR3 is TGTGCCAGCAGCTCGGGACTAGCGGGAGGGCCTTCCTACGAGCAGTACTTC.

This rearrangement joins TRBV19 to TRBJ1-5, with a weak D call TRBD1 (6 bases). The CDR3 totals 17 residues. The V gene lost 7 bases and the J gene lost 0 bases, with 19 bases spanning the gap. The germline CDR1 and CDR2 sequences are LNHDA and SQIVND (reference sequence). In DNA, the CDR3 is TGTGCCAGTACCTTATTTGGACAGCCTTATAGCAATCAGCCCCAGCATTTT. Amino acid sequence: CASTLFGQPYSNQPQHF.

This clonotype showed up just a few times. The chain is built from TRBV4-1 and TRBJ2-1; possibly TRBD1 or TRBD2 for D (6 bases each). Trimming stripped 6 bases from V and 6 bases from J, with 21 bases between. CDR1 is MGHRA, CDR2 YSYEKL, per germline. CDR3 size: 16 residues. DNA of the CDR3: TGCGCCAGCAGTCCGTTTGGGGGGCGAAGGGGCAATGAGCAGTTCTTC. Amino acids: CASSPFGGRRGNEQFF.

The chain combines TRBV10-1 with TRBJ2-7; 7 bases map to TRBD1. Germline V gene sequence: CDR1 WNHNN, CDR2 SYGVQD (reference sequence). This CDR3 has 15 residues. V gave up 0 bases and J gave up 1 base; unmatched junction bases: 3. For the CDR3, the DNA is TGCGCCAGCAGTGAGTCGCGACAGGGATCCTACGAGCAGTACTTC. Amino acids: CASSESRQGSYEQYF.

The rearrangement links TRBV4-1 to TRBJ2-7; possibly TRBD2 for D (5 bases). V shed 6 bases and J shed 2 bases, with 14 bases lying between them. The CDR3 runs 14 residues. Germline-derived CDR1 and CDR2 are MGHRA and YSYEKL. The CDR3 nucleotides read TGCGCCAGCAGTGGGGAGCGGATCCCCTACGAGCAGTACTTC. It translates to CASSGERIPYEQYF.

This clonotype was counted many times. The chain employs TRBV28 and TRBJ2-5, with 10 bases fitting TRBD2. V trimming: 3 bases; J trimming: 4 bases; junction bases outside the gene matches: 11. This CDR3 contains 17 residues. CDR1 is MDHEN and CDR2 is SYDVKM in the germline V gene. Written as DNA, the CDR3 is TGTGCCAGCAGTTTCGTCGTAGTAGCGGGAGGAGGAGAGACCCAGTACTTC. Translating it yields CASSFVVVAGGGETQYF.

This clonotype has ten or more counts. The rearrangement links TRBV7-9 to TRBJ2-3; a weak D match, TRBD2 (5 bases). Trimming removed 11 bases at V and 6 bases at J, with 9 bases between. CDR3 size: 10 residues. Germline-derived CDR1 and CDR2 are SEHNR and FQNEAQ (reference sequence). The CDR3 reads CAGERDTQYF. DNA of the CDR3: TGTGCCGGGGAGCGGGATACGCAGTATTTT.

This clonotype was picked up many times. The chain recombines TRBV7-8 with TRBJ2-1, with TRBD2 matching 14 bases. The CDR3 runs 17 residues. Germline CDR1 SGHVS, CDR2 FQNEAQ. J was trimmed by 2 bases and V by 5 bases; bases with no gene match: 5. CDR3 loop: CASSPGLAGGPYNEQFF. The DNA of the CDR3 is TGTGCCAGCAGCCCCGGACTAGCGGGAGGCCCCTACAATGAGCAGTTCTTC.

In this sample, this clonotype turned up a few times. The gene calls are TRBV19 and TRBJ2-7; TRBD1 aligns across 12 bases. CDR1 and CDR2 (germline): LNHDA, SQIVND (reference sequence). This CDR3 has 17 residues. The V segment lost 5 bases and the J segment 4 bases; nucleotides outside the gene matches: 12. In DNA form, the CDR3 reads TGTGCCAGTAGTGAGTCCCGGGACAGGGGGCGCGGGTACGAGCAGTACTTC. As protein: CASSESRDRGRGYEQYF.

This clonotype was observed a handful of times. The CDR3 region is CASSSRDRISYTF. The CDR3, as DNA: TGTGCCAGCAGTTCTCGGGACAGAATAAGCTACACCTTC. J is TRBJ1-2 and V is TRBV7-9, with TRBD1 matching 7 bases. V trimming: 6 bases; J trimming: 9 bases; junction bases outside the gene matches: 10. This CDR3 comprises 13 residues. The V gene's germline CDR1 is SEHNR and CDR2 FQNEAQ (reference sequence). The whole variable domain, remainder taken from reference TRBV7-9 and TRBJ1-2, is DTGVSQNPRHKITKRGQNVTFRCDPISEHNRLYWYRQTLGQGPEFLTYFQNEAQLEKSRLLSDRFSAERPKGSFSTLEIQRTEQGDSAMYLCASSSRDRISYTFGSGTRLTVV.

Notes on this clonotype: One junction end does not reproduce the germline sequence, and a read error may be involved. This chain uses TRBV4-1 with TRBJ1-3; 10 positions match TRBD1. The CDR3 is 16 residues long. Germline lookup yields CDR1 MGHRA and CDR2 YSYEKL. This CDR3 is CASSQGQGLSGNTIYF. CDR3 in DNA: TGTGCCAGCAGCCAGGGACAGGGGCTCTCTGGAAACACCATATATTTT.

This clonotype came up many times. The chain links TRBV4-2 to TRBJ2-3; 9 bases line up with TRBD2. This CDR3 has 17 residues. Per germline, CDR1 LGHNA and CDR2 YNFKEQ. Unmatched junction bases numbered 8, after V lost 0 bases and J lost 4 bases. CDR3 protein: CASSQDPASGESDTQYF. The CDR3 DNA sequence: TGTGCCAGCAGCCAAGATCCGGCTAGCGGGGAGTCAGATACGCAGTATTTT.

CDR3 in DNA: TGTGCCAGCAGCTTAGGGGAGGACAGGTCCGCCTACGAGCAGTACTTC. This encodes CASSLGEDRSAYEQYF. This chain connects TRBV11-2 to TRBJ2-7, with D possibly TRBD1 on 7 matching bases. Germline V gene data show CDR1 as SGHAT and CDR2 as FQNNGV. This CDR3 has 16 residues. V lost 1 base, J lost 2 bases, and 15 bases lay in between.

V is TRBV5-6 and J is TRBJ1-1; D is uncertain. In germline, CDR1 is SGHDT, CDR2 YYEEEE. V gave up 4 bases and J gave up 4 bases, with 20 bases separating them. The CDR3 contains 16 residues. In DNA, the CDR3 is TGTGCCAGCAGCCCCCTAGGCCTGGACCGTATCACTGAAGCTTTCTTT. This sequence encodes CASSPLGLDRITEAFF.

This clonotype was observed many times. V is TRBV11-2 and J is TRBJ2-7; tentatively, D is TRBD2 (5 bases). The length of the CDR3 is 14 residues. V lost 3 bases to trimming and J lost 0 bases, with 9 bases between them. Germline V gene sequence: CDR1 SGHAT, CDR2 FQNNGV. CDR3 in amino acids: CASSFRRFSYEQYF. CDR3 nucleotides: TGTGCCAGCAGCTTCCGGAGGTTCTCCTACGAGCAGTACTTC.

This clonotype turned up a few times. The chain has TRBV11-2 and TRBJ2-7; D perhaps matches TRBD1 (6 bases). Germline CDR1 SGHAT, CDR2 FQNNGV. V lost 4 bases and J 1 base, leaving 23 bases between the germline ends. This CDR3 comprises 18 residues. The DNA for the CDR3 is TGTGCCAGCAGCTCCGTGATATTGGGGGCCACAGGATCCTACGAGCAGTACTTC. Protein sequence: CASSSVILGATGSYEQYF.

The rearrangement links TRBV29-1 to TRBJ1-6; D gene ambiguous. This CDR3 is built from 12 residues. Trimming stripped 5 bases from V and 8 bases from J, with 10 bases between. CDR1 SQVTM and CDR2 ANQGSEA come from the germline V gene. The CDR3 region is CSVTIGDSPLHF. CDR3 nucleotide sequence: TGCAGCGTTACTATCGGTGATTCACCCCTCCACTTT. Combining the CDR3 with reference TRBV29-1 and TRBJ1-6 gives the whole variable domain SAVISQKPSRDICQRGTSLTIQCQVDSQVTMMFWYRQQPGQSLTLIATANQGSEATYESGFVIDKFPISRPNLTFSTLTVSNMSPEDSSIYLCSVTIGDSPLHFGNGTRLTVT.